This T cell receptor beta chain was recorded in a study of monozygotic twins with inflammatory bowel disease. The CDR3 is made up of 13 amino acids. The germline CDR1 and CDR2 sequences are SGHNT and YENEEA. TCRalpha and TCRbeta cDNA went through nested PCRs of approximately 17 and 9 cycles, two in total. TCRdb reanalyzed the 5' RACE reads, giving one entry per CDR3 protein sequence and no DNA. In total, the table holds 40,000 to 45,000 distinct CDR3 sequences. Study-wide results and limits: The study found lower TCRbeta diversity (inverse Simpson) in IBD patients than in healthy co-twins.

Comments on this clonotype: Its antigen remains unidentified.

The sequencing input was blood. The receptor was isolated from a human donor with ulcerative colitis or Crohn's disease, or a healthy co-twin of an affected twin (not recorded which). The chain carries TRBV11-3 and TRBJ1-1. CDR3 amino acids: CASSWGPESEAFF.